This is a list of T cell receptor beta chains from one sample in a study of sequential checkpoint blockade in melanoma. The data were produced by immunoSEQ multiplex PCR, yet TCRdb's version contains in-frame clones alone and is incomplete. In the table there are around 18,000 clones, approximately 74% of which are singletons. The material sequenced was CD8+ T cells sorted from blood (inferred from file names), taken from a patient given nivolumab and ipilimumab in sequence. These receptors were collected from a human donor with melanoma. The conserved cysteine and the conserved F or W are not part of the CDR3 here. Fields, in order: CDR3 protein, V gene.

ASSLWATDEDYGYT TRBV7-9
ASSLGGLAGVVAKNIQY TRBV7-9
ASVSRTGPHEQY TRBV2
ASSVSGRPHNEQF TRBV9
ASSYTSGSSYEQY TRBV27
ASSQPDSKKETQY TRBV4-1
ASSVGTGSNTEAF TRBV9
AISDAEGFTKTQY TRBV10-3
ASSLFGRGGQPQH TRBV27
ASSLDRDGSNEQF TRBV7-6
ASSLGQGGEQY TRBV11-2
ASSFDTNNSPLH TRBV5-6
ATSTVTGSGANVLT TRBV15
ASSEPGVGGGVVEQF TRBV25-1
ARAGTRQGNEQF TRBV6-5
ASSHTGGLH TRBV6-1
ASSKNRVYEQY TRBV21-1
ASSESGTSGADTQY TRBV6-4
ASSFLAGGPYNEQF TRBV27
AIRAGDRDQETQY TRBV10-3
ATSDSLSSGANVLT TRBV6-4
ASSQAPLTGYDYGYT TRBV14
ASSGPTGASSYNSPLH TRBV2
ASSLGTGNYEQY TRBV5-1
ASSSKDRGDTEAF TRBV13
ASSPGGFSGNTIY TRBV5-6
ASSISGGDSGYEQY TRBV27
ASSPLGQPRGGSYEQY TRBV27
ASPHQQGGEQY TRBV2
ASSIPGTSGFETQY TRBV9
ASSLALTGGVEGEAF TRBV27
AWTTGTMVVETQY TRBV30
ASRPGQTSYEQY TRBV6-4
ASRSGTEFNQPQH TRBV6-1
ASSREGSGYNEQF TRBV7-6
ASSLAVYRINGNTEAF TRBV7-6
ASSLRGHLAKNIQY TRBV13
ASSAGQDQNTEAF TRBV7-6
ASSGLAGGPGEQF TRBV7-9
ASSPTGESEQY TRBV28
ASRPPAGRYEQY TRBV12-2
AISGSRSSYEQY TRBV10-3
ATSREAIYQPQH TRBV15
ASSLELDSRETQY TRBV7-2
ASSPSSGGAAGETQY TRBV18
ASSQGWREQY TRBV4-2
ASSMGTGVFGYT TRBV5-6
ASSLKAGGTEAF TRBV13
SVEGQSPGYT TRBV29-1
ASSLVDSGEITGELF TRBV5-6
ASSASGRAADTQY TRBV7-2
ASSQGDRGLEQY TRBV4-1
ASSYLPGQETQY TRBV6-5
ASSPGKYAGELF TRBV6-1
ASSTSGRIDEQY TRBV28
ASSMSSGPYNEQF TRBV19
AWSVGTASNYGYT TRBV30
ASSQFAPFADTQY TRBV4-1
ASSLPAGSYEQY TRBV28
AWSSGMESETQY TRBV30